This T cell receptor beta chain comes out of a study of T cell responses to AZD1222 COVID-19 vaccine. About the study: Researchers grouped second doses given at about 4 or about 12 weeks into one pool.

Study outcomes and limitations: Rises in breadth and depth of Spike-specific TCRs came after two AZD1222 doses. CD4 TCRs covered the whole spike, strongest at regions 160-218 and 743-854. Among those given AZD1222, only five to seven were seropositive at baseline.

Assay: immunoSEQ multiplex PCR; the TCRdb copy retains only in-frame clones and omits some. The sample contains about 100,000 clones, roughly 90% of which appear only once. About this clone itself: Its specificity is unknown.

CDR3 size: 17 residues. V was trimmed by 4 bases and J by 0 bases, leaving 13 bases between them. Germline CDR1 KGHSY, CDR2 FQNENV. This material consisted of peripheral blood, taken on day 0 of AZD1222 vaccination. The clonotype originates from an adult in good health. The J gene is TRBJ1-6, the V gene TRBV16; D is ambiguous. CDR3 sequence reads: CASSRVDPSSYNSPLHF. The CDR3 coding sequence is TGTGCCAGCAGCCGAGTGGACCCGAGCTCCTATAATTCACCCCTCCACTTT.